This T cell receptor beta chain was recovered during a study of CD8 T cells in Susac syndrome. Study overall: When blood was drawn, patients with Susac syndrome were on intravenous immunoglobulin alone, on corticosteroids, or therapy-naive. Overall study findings and caveats: Some 15 Susac-specific public clones were found in total CD8+ repertoires and several in CD8+ TEMRA repertoires. Peak Susac CD8+ clonal expansion occurred in TEMRA cells and active patients.

The CDR3 consists of 14 residues. The germline gives CDR1 MNHEY, CDR2 SMNVEV (reference sequence). Trimming cost V 4 bases and J 4 bases, with 14 bases left between them. It was with random hexamers that about 0.45 to 1 ug RNA was reverse transcribed. An immunoSEQ multiplex PCR generated amplified TCR beta CDR3 products spanning 54 Vbeta and 13 Jbeta. In TCRdb, the immunoSEQ multiplex PCR reads were re-called with MiXCR into one record per CDR3 protein. This table holds about 190,000 distinct CDR3 sequences, approximately 95% found once. This clonotype was found once. Its antigen is still unknown. The clonotype was recovered from a human donor with Susac syndrome. Sequenced material: CD8+ T cells from PBMCs. The gene calls are TRBV27 and TRBJ2-7; unclear D gene. The DNA for the CDR3 is TGTGCCAGCAGTTCCAACAGCGCCATTTACGAGCAGTACTTC. As protein: CASSSNSAIYEQYF.